This T cell receptor beta chain was found in a study of shared clonotypes between healthy human individuals. The V gene lost 1 base and the J gene lost 1 base, with 1 base spanning the gap. The CDR3 has 13 amino acids. Per the germline V gene, CDR1 is MNHEY and CDR2 is SVGAGI. Donors had no recently reported acute infections or vaccinations and were HIV-negative. All of the donors resided in Nashville, Tennessee, and each was a Caucasian adult. Remarks on this clone: Other nucleotide sequences from this sample produce the same CDR3.

Authors' analysis steps: Junction-only immunoSEQ data arrived without quality scores, meaning filtering differed. The data were produced by immunoSEQ multiplex PCR, yet TCRdb's version contains in-frame clones alone and is incomplete. D and trimming were read from the DNA, whereas the V and J calls and clone size are those reported in that table. In the table there are millions of clones, just over 90% of which are singletons. This receptor was identified in a man aged 18 to 35 in good health. V is TRBV6-5 and J is TRBJ2-2; unclear D gene. Sequencing input: naive CD4+ T cells sorted from blood. Noted subset: CD45RA+ positively selected. In nucleotides, the CDR3 is TGTGCCAGCAGTTACTGGAACACCGGGGAGCTGTTTTTT. This sequence encodes CASSYWNTGELFF.